Described below is a single TCR beta chain sequence and its context. The sample comes from a study of blood T cell repertoires in COVID-19. Study in general: Samples of COVID-19 (acute and convalescent) were obtained from the United States, Italy and Spain.

Measured with immunoSEQ multiplex PCR; TCRdb has only the in-frame clones, and not every one. This table has roughly 100,000 clones, about nine tenths appearing once. Germline CDR1 reads LNHNV; CDR2 reads YYDKDF (reference sequence). This CDR3 is 14 amino acids long. Trimming stripped 0 bases from V and 8 bases from J, with 11 bases between. This chain joins TRBV15 and TRBJ2-1; D possibly corresponds to TRBD1 (6 bases). Sequencing was done on a sample of peripheral blood. This TCR derives from a woman between 45 and 60 years old with COVID-19, enrolled during active disease. This chain's CDR3 is CATSRDLGAHEQFF. The DNA for the CDR3 is TGTGCCACCAGCAGAGATTTGGGGGCGCATGAGCAGTTCTTC.